The 14 T cell receptor beta chains in this list originate from one sample, sequenced in a study of a mutant IDH1 vaccine in newly diagnosed glioma. Their specific antigens are unknown. Indicated time point: week 23, last vaccination. Every vaccine dose comprised 300 ug of mutant IDH1 20-mer peptide plus topical imiquimod. Profiling relied on immunoSEQ multiplex PCR, and the TCRdb table lists in-frame clones only, not all of them. This table holds approximately 79,000 clones, approximately 85% found once. The sample in question was PBMCs, obtained from a glioma patient whose treatment included an IDH1 peptide vaccine. These TCRs come from a woman between 50 and 59 years old with glioma.

The CDR3 sequence is CASSQWTANYGYTF. CDR3 DNA: TGTGCCAGCAGCCAATGGACAGCCAACTATGGCTACACCTTC. This chain connects TRBV28 to TRBJ1-2; possibly TRBD1 for D (6 bases). CDR3 length: 14 residues. Germline CDR1 and CDR2: MDHEN and SYDVKM. Deletions cut 6 bases from V and 2 bases from J, with 13 bases between.

The chain has TRBV7-9 and TRBJ2-1; D unresolved. Germline V gene data show CDR1 as SEHNR and CDR2 as FQNEAQ (reference sequence). V lost 2 bases to trimming and J lost 10 bases, with 9 bases between them. This CDR3 has 12 amino acids. DNA of the CDR3: TGTGCCAGCAGCTTATTCCAAGGCGAGCAGTTCTTC. Encoded protein: CASSLFQGEQFF. Drawing the rest from reference TRBV7-9 and TRBJ2-1, the complete variable domain is DTGVSQNPRHKITKRGQNVTFRCDPISEHNRLYWYRQTLGQGPEFLTYFQNEAQLEKSRLLSDRFSAERPKGSFSTLEIQRTEQGDSAMYLCASSLFQGEQFFGPGTRLTVL.

This sequence joins TRBV15 and TRBJ2-7; 8 nucleotides line up with TRBD1. From germline, CDR1 is LNHNV and CDR2 YYDKDF (reference sequence). The length of the CDR3 is 15 residues. J gave up 0 bases and V 1 base, and 2 bases lay outside the gene matches. In DNA, the CDR3 is TGTGCCACCAGCAGAGGCGGGACAGGCTCCTACGAGCAGTACTTC. Protein product: CATSRGGTGSYEQYF. The full variable domain, in which reference TRBV15 and TRBJ2-7 provide the parts outside the CDR3, is DAMVIQNPRYQVTQFGKPVTLSCSQTLNHNVMYWYQQKSSQAPKLLFHYYDKDFNNEADTPDNFQSRRPNTSFCFLDIRSPGLGDTAMYLCATSRGGTGSYEQYFGPGTRLTVT.

The chain couples TRBV28 to TRBJ2-7; D not resolved. Per the germline V gene, CDR1 is MDHEN and CDR2 is SYDVKM. V lost 3 bases to trimming and J lost 5 bases, with 5 bases between them. This CDR3 comprises 11 residues. Here the CDR3 DNA reads TGTGCCAGCAGTTTTAAAAACGAGCAGTACTTC. Its protein is CASSFKNEQYF.

J is TRBJ1-2 and V is TRBV6-6; 9 nucleotides line up with TRBD1. Germline trimming cut 6 bases from V and 2 bases from J; bases unmatched to any gene: 4. Germline values: CDR1 MNHNY, CDR2 SVGAGI (reference sequence). There are 14 residues in the CDR3. In DNA, the CDR3 is TGTGCCAGCAGGAGACAGGGGGGGAACTATGGCTACACCTTC. Translation: CASRRQGGNYGYTF.

This clone was counted a single time. The V call is TRBV5-5, the J call TRBJ2-7; 10 bases are shared with TRBD1. Germline V gives CDR1 SGHKS, CDR2 YYEKEE (reference sequence). The CDR3 loop spans 14 amino acids. Unmatched junction bases numbered 8, after V lost 6 bases and J lost 5 bases. CDR3 sequence reads: CASTLRDRGHEQYF. In nucleotides, the CDR3 is TGTGCCAGCACCCTCCGGGACAGGGGTCACGAGCAGTACTTC.

The chain joins TRBV11-2 to TRBJ2-4; D possibly corresponds to TRBD2 (6 bases). V dropped 5 bases and J dropped 9 bases, with 20 bases sitting between them. Germline V lookup: CDR1 SGHAT, CDR2 FQNNGV. The CDR3 length is 15 residues. CDR3 nucleotide sequence: TGTGCCAGCAGCCCCACCGGGACTGGGGTTGCCATTCAGTACTTC. Its protein is CASSPTGTGVAIQYF. Complete variable domain (other parts from reference TRBV11-2 and TRBJ2-4): EAGVAQSPRYKIIEKRQSVAFWCNPISGHATLYWYQQILGQGPKLLIQFQNNGVVDDSQLPKDRFSAERLKGVDSTLKIQPAKLEDSAVYLCASSPTGTGVAIQYFGAGTRLSVL.

The J gene is TRBJ2-3, the V gene TRBV6-1; the D is unclear. Germline-derived CDR1 and CDR2 are MNHNS and SASEGT. The CDR3 consists of 15 residues. The V end was cut by 0 bases, the J end by 0 bases, with 7 bases between. This CDR3 reads CASSEADLSTDTQYF. The CDR3 nucleotides are TGTGCCAGCAGTGAAGCAGATCTTAGCACAGATACGCAGTATTTT.

This chain uses TRBV19 with TRBJ1-4; possible D gene TRBD1, 5 bases. CDR1 is LNHDA and CDR2 is SQIVND in the germline V gene (reference sequence). This CDR3 is built from 15 residues. V dropped 5 bases and J dropped 7 bases, with 17 bases sitting between them. CDR3 region: CASSPTRDSGEKLFF. In DNA form, the CDR3 reads TGTGCCAGTAGTCCTACCAGGGATAGCGGTGAAAAACTGTTTTTT. Full variable domain (remainder filled in from reference TRBV19 and TRBJ1-4): DGGITQSPKYLFRKEGQNVTLSCEQNLNHDAMYWYRQDPGQGLRLIYYSQIVNDFQKGDIAEGYSVSREKKESFPLTVTSAQKNPTAFYLCASSPTRDSGEKLFFGSGTQLSVL.

This sequence joins TRBV7-9 and TRBJ2-7; D may match TRBD1 or TRBD2 (6 bases each). V was shortened by 0 bases and J by 2 bases, with 8 bases between the two germline ends. CDR1 is SEHNR and CDR2 is FQNEAQ in the germline V gene (reference sequence). The CDR3 covers 14 residues. For the CDR3, the DNA is TGTGCCAGCAGCTTAGCGGGGGGCCCCTACGAGCAGTACTTC. Translation gives CASSLAGGPYEQYF.

The V gene is TRBV7-2, the J gene TRBJ2-5; TRBD2 is a possible D gene (6 bases). V was shortened by 5 bases and J by 5 bases, with 12 bases between the two germline ends. Germline CDR1 reads SGHTA; CDR2 reads FQGNSA. CDR3 length: 13 residues. CDR3 in amino acids: CASSRTNRETQYF. The CDR3 DNA reads TGTGCCAGCAGCCGGACTAATCGGGAGACCCAGTACTTC.

This clone came up once. V is TRBV2 and J is TRBJ2-2; the match to TRBD2 covers 14 bases. Germline-derived CDR1 and CDR2 are SNHLY and FYNNEI. This CDR3 has 17 residues. The V segment lost 6 bases and the J segment 5 bases; nucleotides outside the gene matches: 8. This CDR3 reads CASSRLAGGPRTGELFF. CDR3 in DNA: TGTGCCAGCAGCCGACTAGCGGGAGGGCCAAGGACCGGGGAGCTGTTTTTT.

This chain uses TRBV18 with TRBJ2-7; 9 bases agree with TRBD2. J lost 5 bases, V lost 4 bases, and 9 bases had no gene match. The germline gives CDR1 KGHSH, CDR2 LQKENI. The length of the CDR3 is 15 residues. The CDR3 DNA reads TGTGCCAGCTCACTCGGGTTAGCGGGAGCTAACGAGCAGTACTTC. Translated, it gives CASSLGLAGANEQYF.

The genes are TRBV5-1 and TRBJ1-5; a weak D match, TRBD1 (6 bases). This CDR3 spans 15 amino acids. CDR1 SGHRS and CDR2 YFSETQ come from the germline V gene. V gave up 4 bases and J gave up 6 bases, with 17 bases separating them. The CDR3 bases are TGCGCCAGCAGCCCAAATTACAGGGAAGGTCAGCCCCAGCATTTT. This codes for CASSPNYREGQPQHF.